This entry describes one T cell receptor beta chain. As yet, its antigen is unknown. The CDR3 is 13 amino acids. Trimming removed 7 bases from V and 3 bases from J, with 13 bases in between. Germline CDR1 reads SGHNT; CDR2 reads YYREEE (reference sequence). These data originate in a study of T cell repertoires in ileal Crohn's disease. Points from the study as a whole: Active smokers at surgery had more clonal expansions than non-smokers. Clonality above 26.8% at surgery always came with endoscopic recurrence.

Measured with immunoSEQ multiplex PCR; TCRdb has only the in-frame clones, and not every one. The sample lists 14,000 or so clones; 80% to 85% were seen once. The sequenced sample was ileal tissue. The chain employs TRBV5-4 and TRBJ1-1; D call uncertain. This receptor was identified in an adult with Crohn's disease. The CDR3 region is CASGQDWYTEAFF. The CDR3 coding sequence is TGTGCCAGCGGTCAGGACTGGTACACTGAAGCTTTCTTT. Based on the CDR3 plus reference TRBV5-4 and TRBJ1-1, the full variable domain is ETGVTQSPTHLIKTRGQQVTLRCSSQSGHNTVSWYQQALGQGPQFIFQYYREEENGRGNFPPRFSGLQFPNYSSELNVNALELDDSALYLCASGQDWYTEAFFGQGTRLTVV.